Presented here are 5 T cell receptor beta chains from one specimen sequenced in a study of T cell repertoires in cytomegalovirus infection. MiXCR was run by TCRdb on the reads, yielding one entry per CDR3 protein. The table lists some 270,000 distinct CDR3 sequences, 15% to 20% of them singletons. Material for sequencing was CD8+ T cells from PBMCs. The receptors derive from a human donor in good health (CMV status not recorded). Some clones in this sample may be carry-over from other donors' samples.

This clonotype came up many times. The V call is TRBV28, the J call TRBJ2-3; D call uncertain. Deletions cut 1 base from V and 3 bases from J, with 11 bases between. Germline V gene sequence: CDR1 MDHEN, CDR2 SYDVKM. CDR3 length: 15 amino acids. The CDR3 nucleotides are TGTGCCAGCAGTTTATCCGCCGGCCGGACAGATACGCAGTATTTT. This sequence encodes CASSLSAGRTDTQYF.

This clonotype was detected ten times or more. J is TRBJ1-2 and V is TRBV7-9; D may be TRBD1 (5 bases). The germline V gene encodes CDR1 SEHNR and CDR2 FQNEAQ (reference sequence). Trimming removed 0 bases from V and 0 bases from J, with 5 bases in between. This CDR3 comprises 14 residues. In DNA, the CDR3 is TGTGCCAGCAGCTTAGCGACAGCTAACTATGGCTACACCTTC. This gives the protein CASSLATANYGYTF.

This clonotype was seen more than once but under ten times. V gene TRBV28 combines with J gene TRBJ2-7; D may be TRBD1 (5 bases). CDR3 length: 16 residues. Germline-derived CDR1 and CDR2 are MDHEN and SYDVKM. The V gene lost 4 bases and the J gene lost 1 base, with 17 bases spanning the gap. The CDR3 loop reads CASSSPQGVGSYEQYF. Here the CDR3 DNA reads TGTGCCAGCAGTTCCCCTCAGGGTGTGGGTTCCTACGAGCAGTACTTC.

This clonotype was recorded at least ten times. The CDR3: CASSYLQVPYPYEQYF. CDR3 nucleotide sequence: TGTGCCAGCAGTTACTTACAGGTTCCATACCCATACGAGCAGTACTTC. The genes are TRBV6-5 and TRBJ2-7; maybe TRBD1 (5 bases). From germline, CDR1 is MNHEY and CDR2 SVGAGI. Deletions cut 1 base from V and 4 bases from J, with 17 bases between. There are 16 residues in the CDR3.

This clonotype was recorded only once. One junction end does not reproduce the germline sequence, and a read error may be involved. The DNA for the CDR3 is TGTGCCAGCAGCTTCGTGGAAGAGACCCTGTACTTC. Its protein product is CASSFVEETLYF. The rearrangement joins TRBV5-6 to TRBJ2-5; no clear D. This CDR3 spans 12 amino acids. Germline loops: CDR1 SGHDT, CDR2 YYEEEE.